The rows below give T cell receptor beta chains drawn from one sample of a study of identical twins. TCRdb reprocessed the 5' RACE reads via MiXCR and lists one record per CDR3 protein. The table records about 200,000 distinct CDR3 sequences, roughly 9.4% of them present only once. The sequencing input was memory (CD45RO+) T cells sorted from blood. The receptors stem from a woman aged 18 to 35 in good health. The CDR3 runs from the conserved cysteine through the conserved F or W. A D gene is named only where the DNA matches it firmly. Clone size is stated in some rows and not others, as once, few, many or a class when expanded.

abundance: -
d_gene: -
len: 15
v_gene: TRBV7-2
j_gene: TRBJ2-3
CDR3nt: TGTGCCAGCAGCTTAGGAGCGGAGGAAACAGATACGCAGTATTTT
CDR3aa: CASSLGAEETDTQYF

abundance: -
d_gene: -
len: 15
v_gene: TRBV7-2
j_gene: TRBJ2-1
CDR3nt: TGTGCCAGCAGCTTAGCCCCCTCTGTCGGGTATGAGCAGTTCTTC
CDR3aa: CASSLAPSVGYEQFF

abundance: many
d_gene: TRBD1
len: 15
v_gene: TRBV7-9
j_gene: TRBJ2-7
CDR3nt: TGTGCCAGCAGCTTAGGCGGGACAGGGGAAACCGAGCAGTACTTC
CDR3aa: CASSLGGTGETEQYF

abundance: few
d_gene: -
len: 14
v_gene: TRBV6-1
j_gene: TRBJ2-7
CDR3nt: TGTGCCAGCAGTAGCAGGGCCAGCTCCTACGAGCAGTACTTC
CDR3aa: CASSSRASSYEQYF

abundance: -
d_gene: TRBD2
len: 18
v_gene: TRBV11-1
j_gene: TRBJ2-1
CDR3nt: TGTGCCAGCAGCTCGACCTCCGACACTAGCGGGAGCTACAATGAGCAGTTCTTC
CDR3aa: CASSSTSDTSGSYNEQFF

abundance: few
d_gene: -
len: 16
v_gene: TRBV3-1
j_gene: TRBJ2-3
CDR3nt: TGTGCCAGCAGCCAAGAGTGGGGTAGCGCCTCGGATACGCAGTATTTT
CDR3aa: CASSQEWGSASDTQYF

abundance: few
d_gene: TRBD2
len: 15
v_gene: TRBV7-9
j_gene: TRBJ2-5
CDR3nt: TGTGCCAGCAGACGGGGAGGGAGGTACCAAGAGACCCAGTACTTC
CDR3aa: CASRRGGRYQETQYF

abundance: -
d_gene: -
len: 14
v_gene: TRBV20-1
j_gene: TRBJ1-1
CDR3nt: TGCAGTCCTGACAGAAGGGTCCGCAACACTGAAGCTTTCTTT
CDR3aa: CSPDRRVRNTEAFF

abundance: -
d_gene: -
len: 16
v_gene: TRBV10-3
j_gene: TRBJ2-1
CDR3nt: TGTGCCATCAGTGGGGTCGGAGCGGCCTCCTACAATGAGCAGTTCTTC
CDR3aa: CAISGVGAASYNEQFF

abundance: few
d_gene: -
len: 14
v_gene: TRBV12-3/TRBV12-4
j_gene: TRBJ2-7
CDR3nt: TGTGCCAGTTTTAACGTCGATCAACGGAGGGAGCAGTACTTC
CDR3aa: CASFNVDQRREQYF

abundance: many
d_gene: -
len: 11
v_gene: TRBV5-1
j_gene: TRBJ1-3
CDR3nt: TGCGCCAGCAGCTCTGGAAACACCATATATTTT
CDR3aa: CASSSGNTIYF

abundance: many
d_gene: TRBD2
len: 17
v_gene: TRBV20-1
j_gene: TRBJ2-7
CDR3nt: TGCAGTGCTAGAGATTTGGGTAGCGGGAGGGAGTCCTACGAGCAGTACTTC
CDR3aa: CSARDLGSGRESYEQYF

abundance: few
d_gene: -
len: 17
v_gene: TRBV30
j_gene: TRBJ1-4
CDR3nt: TGTGCCTGGAAGAAACCGATCTTAGCTCGGGGTAATGAAAAACTGTTTTTT
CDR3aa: CAWKKPILARGNEKLFF

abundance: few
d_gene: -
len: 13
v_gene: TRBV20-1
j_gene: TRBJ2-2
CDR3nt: TGCAGTGCTAGTCGGCAGGACACCGGGGAGCTGTTTTTT
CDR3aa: CSASRQDTGELFF

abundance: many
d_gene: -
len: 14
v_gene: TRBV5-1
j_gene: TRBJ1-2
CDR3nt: TGCGCCAGCAGATTGGAAGGATCCCTCTATGGCTACACCTTC
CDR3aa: CASRLEGSLYGYTF

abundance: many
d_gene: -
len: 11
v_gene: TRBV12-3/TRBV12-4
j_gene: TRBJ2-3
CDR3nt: TGTGCCAGCAGTTTAATAGATACGCAGTATTTT
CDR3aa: CASSLIDTQYF

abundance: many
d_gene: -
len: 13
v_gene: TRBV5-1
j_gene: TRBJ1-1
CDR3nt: TGCGCCAGCAGGCAGGGGCGGAACACTGAAGCTTTCTTT
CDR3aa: CASRQGRNTEAFF

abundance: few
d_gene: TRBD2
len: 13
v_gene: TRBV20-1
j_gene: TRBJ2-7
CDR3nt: TGCAGTGCCGTAGCGGGAGGGCATAACGAGCAGTACTTC
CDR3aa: CSAVAGGHNEQYF

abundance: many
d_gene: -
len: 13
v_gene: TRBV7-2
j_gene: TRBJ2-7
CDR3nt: TGTGCCAGCAGCTTCCTAGCGTACTACGAGCAGTACTTC
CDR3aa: CASSFLAYYEQYF

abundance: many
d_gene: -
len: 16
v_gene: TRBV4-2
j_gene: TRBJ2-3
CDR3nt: TGTGCCAGCAGCCAAACGTGGAAGTCTAGCACAGATACGCAGTATTTT
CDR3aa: CASSQTWKSSTDTQYF

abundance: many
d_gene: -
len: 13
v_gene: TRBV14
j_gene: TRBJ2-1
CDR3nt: TGTGCCAGCAGCCAAGATCGGACCCTTGAGCAGTTCTTC
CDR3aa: CASSQDRTLEQFF

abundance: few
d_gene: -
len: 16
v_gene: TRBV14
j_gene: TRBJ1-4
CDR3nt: TGTGCCAGCAGCCCCTTTACGGGGACAACTAATGAAAAACTGTTTTTT
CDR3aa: CASSPFTGTTNEKLFF

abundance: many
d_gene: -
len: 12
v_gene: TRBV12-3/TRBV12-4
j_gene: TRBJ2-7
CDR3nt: TGTGCCAGCAGGGGGGATACCTACGAGCAGTACTTC
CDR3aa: CASRGDTYEQYF

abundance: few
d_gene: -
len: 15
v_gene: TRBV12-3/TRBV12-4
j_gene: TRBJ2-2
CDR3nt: TGTGCCAGCAGTACCGGGACGGAATACACCGGGGAGCTGTTTTTT
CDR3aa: CASSTGTEYTGELFF

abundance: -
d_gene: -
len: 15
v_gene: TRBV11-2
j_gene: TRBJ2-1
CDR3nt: TGTGCCAGCAGCTCTAGGGAACTTGTCGGCAATGAGCAGTTCTTC
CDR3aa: CASSSRELVGNEQFF

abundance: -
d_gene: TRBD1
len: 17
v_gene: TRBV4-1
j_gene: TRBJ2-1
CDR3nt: TGCGCCAGCAGCCAACCCGCCCGGGACAGGCGACACAATGAGCAGTTCTTC
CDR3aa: CASSQPARDRRHNEQFF

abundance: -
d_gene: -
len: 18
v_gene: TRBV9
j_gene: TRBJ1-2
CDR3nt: TGTGCCAGCAGCTACCGGGACAAGGGGGACGTGTTAGGCTATGGCTACACCTTC
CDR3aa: CASSYRDKGDVLGYGYTF

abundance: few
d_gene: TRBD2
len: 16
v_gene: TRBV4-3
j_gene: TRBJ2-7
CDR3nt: TGCGCCAGCAGCCAAGATGGAGCGGGAGCTCTTTGGGAGCAGTACTTC
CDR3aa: CASSQDGAGALWEQYF

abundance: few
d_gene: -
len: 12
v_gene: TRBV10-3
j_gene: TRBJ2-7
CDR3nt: TGTGCCATCAGTGGACAGTGGGATAGACAGTACTTC
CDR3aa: CAISGQWDRQYF

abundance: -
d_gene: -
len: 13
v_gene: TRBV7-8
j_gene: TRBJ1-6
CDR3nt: TGTGCCAGCAGCTTACCCACTAATTCACCCCTCCACTTT
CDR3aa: CASSLPTNSPLHF

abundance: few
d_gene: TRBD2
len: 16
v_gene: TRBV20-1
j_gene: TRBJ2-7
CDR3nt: TGCAGTGCTAGTTCGGCTAGCGGGGGACTTACCTACGAGCAGTACTTC
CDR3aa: CSASSASGGLTYEQYF